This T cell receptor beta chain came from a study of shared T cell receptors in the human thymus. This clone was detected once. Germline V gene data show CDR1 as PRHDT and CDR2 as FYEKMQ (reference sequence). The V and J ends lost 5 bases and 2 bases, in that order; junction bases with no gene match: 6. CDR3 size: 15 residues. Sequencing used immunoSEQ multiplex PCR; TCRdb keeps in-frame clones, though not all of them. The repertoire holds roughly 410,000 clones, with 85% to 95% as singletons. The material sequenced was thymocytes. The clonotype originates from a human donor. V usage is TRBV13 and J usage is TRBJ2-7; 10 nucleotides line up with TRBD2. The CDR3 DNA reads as TGTGCCAGCAGCGGACCTAGCGGGAGTGCCTACGAGCAGTACTTC. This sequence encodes CASSGPSGSAYEQYF.